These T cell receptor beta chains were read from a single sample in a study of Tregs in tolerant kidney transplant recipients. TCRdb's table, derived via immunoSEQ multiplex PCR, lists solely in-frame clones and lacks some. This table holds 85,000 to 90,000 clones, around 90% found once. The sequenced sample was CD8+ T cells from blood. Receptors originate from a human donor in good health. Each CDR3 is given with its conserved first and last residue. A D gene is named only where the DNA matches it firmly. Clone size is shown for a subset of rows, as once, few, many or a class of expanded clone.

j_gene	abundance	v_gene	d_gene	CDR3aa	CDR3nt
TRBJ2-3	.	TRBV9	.	CASSVGLDTQYF	TGTGCCAGCAGCGTAGGGTTAGATACGCAGTATTTT
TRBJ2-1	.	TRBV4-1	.	CASSQGGSYNEQFF	TGCGCCAGCAGCCAAGGGGGTTCATACAATGAGCAGTTCTTC
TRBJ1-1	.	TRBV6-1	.	CASSEVRNTEAFF	TGTGCCAGCAGTGAAGTAAGGAACACTGAAGCTTTCTTT
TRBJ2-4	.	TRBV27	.	CASSLGNAKNIQYF	TGTGCCAGCAGTTTAGGGAATGCCAAAAACATTCAGTACTTC
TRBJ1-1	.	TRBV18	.	CASSPLRQREISMNTEAFF	TGTGCCAGCTCACCACTTAGGCAAAGGGAAATATCCATGAACACTGAAGCTTTCTTT
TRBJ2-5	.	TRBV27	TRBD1	CASSTRDRGPETQYF	TGTGCCAGCAGTACGAGGGACAGGGGGCCAGAGACCCAGTACTTC
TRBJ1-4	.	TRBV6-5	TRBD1	CASKGANWEKLFF	TGTGCCAGCAAGGGGGCTAATTGGGAAAAACTGTTTTTT
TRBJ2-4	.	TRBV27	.	CASSANGGAKNIQYF	TGTGCCAGCAGTGCGAATGGGGGAGCCAAAAACATTCAGTACTTC
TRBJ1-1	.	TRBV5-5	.	CASSLVGFGNTEAFF	TGTGCCAGCAGCTTGGTGGGTTTTGGGAACACTGAAGCTTTCTTT
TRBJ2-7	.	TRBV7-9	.	CASSLGTSGNPYEQYF	TGTGCCAGCAGCTTGGGGACAAGCGGAAATCCCTACGAGCAGTACTTC
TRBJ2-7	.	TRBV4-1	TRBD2	CASSHPTVLAGGDQYF	TGCGCCAGCAGCCATCCCACCGTTCTAGCGGGAGGTGATCAGTACTTC
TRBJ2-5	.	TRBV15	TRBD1	CATSRDLLKYRDRGPRAETQYF	TGTGCCACCAGCAGAGATCTTTTAAAATACCGGGACAGGGGACCCAGAGCAGAGACCCAGTACTTC
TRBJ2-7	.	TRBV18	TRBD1	CASSAWTGVPYEQYF	TGTGCCAGCTCAGCCTGGACAGGGGTCCCCTACGAGCAGTACTTC
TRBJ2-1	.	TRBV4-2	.	CASSQEGGLGSYNEQFF	TGTGCCAGCAGCCAAGAAGGGGGTCTGGGGTCCTACAATGAGCAGTTCTTC
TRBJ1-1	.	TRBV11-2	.	CASSLDSPGLNTEAFF	TGTGCCAGCAGCTTAGATTCCCCAGGGCTGAACACTGAAGCTTTCTTT
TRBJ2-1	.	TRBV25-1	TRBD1	CASSGDRGFNEQFF	TGTGCCAGCAGTGGGGACAGGGGATTCAATGAGCAGTTCTTC
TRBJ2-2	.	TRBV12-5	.	CASGLVRVRDVGELFF	TGTGCTAGTGGTTTGGTACGGGTTAGAGACGTCGGGGAGCTGTTTTTT
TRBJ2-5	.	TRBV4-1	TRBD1	CASSPRQGGAETQYF	TGCGCCAGCAGCCCCCGACAGGGTGGTGCAGAGACCCAGTACTTC
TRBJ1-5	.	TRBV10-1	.	CASRRQANQPQHF	TGCGCCAGCAGAAGACAGGCTAATCAGCCCCAGCATTTT
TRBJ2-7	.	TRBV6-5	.	CASSYRGYEQYF	TGTGCCAGCAGTTACCGGGGATACGAGCAGTACTTC
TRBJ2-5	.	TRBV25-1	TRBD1	CASSESEGQGLETQYF	TGTGCCAGCAGTGAATCTGAGGGACAGGGGTTGGAGACCCAGTACTTC
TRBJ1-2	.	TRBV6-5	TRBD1	CASSRQGNYGYTF	TGTGCCAGCAGTAGACAGGGAAACTATGGCTACACCTTC
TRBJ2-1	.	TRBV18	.	CASSRGYNEQFF	TGTGCCAGCTCACGGGGGTACAATGAGCAGTTCTTC
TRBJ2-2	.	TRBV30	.	CAWRETSNTGELFF	TGTGCCTGGAGGGAGACCTCGAACACCGGGGAGCTGTTTTTT
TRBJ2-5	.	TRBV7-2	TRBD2	CASSLDREGLQETQYF	TGTGCCAGCAGCTTAGACCGGGAGGGCCTCCAAGAGACCCAGTACTTC
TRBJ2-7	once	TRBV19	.	CASSMGVSAYEQYF	TGTGCCAGTAGTATGGGGGTTTCTGCCTACGAGCAGTACTTC
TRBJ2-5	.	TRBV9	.	CASSVGGDLKTQYF	TGTGCCAGCAGCGTAGGTGGGGACTTAAAGACCCAGTACTTC
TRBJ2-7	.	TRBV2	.	CASSWTDSYEQYF	TGTGCCAGCAGTTGGACAGACTCCTACGAGCAGTACTTC
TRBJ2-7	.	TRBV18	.	CASSELWPGTYEQYF	TGTGCCAGCTCAGAACTCTGGCCCGGCACCTACGAGCAGTACTTC
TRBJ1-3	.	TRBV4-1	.	CASSQDGFSGNTIYF	TGCGCCAGCAGCCAAGATGGCTTCTCTGGAAACACCATATATTTT
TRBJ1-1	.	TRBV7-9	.	CASSLGQRNTEAFF	TGTGCCAGCAGCTTGGGGCAGAGGAACACTGAAGCTTTCTTT
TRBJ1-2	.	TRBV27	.	CASYRGEGYGYTF	TGTGCCAGCTATAGAGGGGAGGGCTATGGCTACACCTTC
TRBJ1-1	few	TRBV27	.	CASSLSPASTEAFF	TGTGCCAGCAGTTTAAGCCCCGCAAGTACTGAAGCTTTCTTT
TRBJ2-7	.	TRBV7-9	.	CASSYTRDPTYF	TGTGCCAGCAGCTACACTCGGGACCCCACGTACTTC
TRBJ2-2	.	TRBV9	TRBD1	CASSDGGQGAVTGELFF	TGTGCCAGCAGCGATGGGGGACAGGGGGCAGTCACCGGGGAGCTGTTTTTT
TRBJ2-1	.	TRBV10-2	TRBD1	CASSEPRTGEYNEQFF	TGCGCCAGCAGTGAACCCCGGACAGGGGAGTACAATGAGCAGTTCTTC
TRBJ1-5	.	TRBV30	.	CAWTEVGGLQPQHF	TGTGCCTGGACTGAAGTCGGGGGGCTTCAGCCCCAGCATTTT
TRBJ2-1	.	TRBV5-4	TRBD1	CASSWDRVINEQFF	TGTGCCAGCAGTTGGGACAGGGTGATCAATGAGCAGTTCTTC
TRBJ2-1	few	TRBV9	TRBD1	CASSPTGGAAYNEQFF	TGTGCCAGCAGCCCGACAGGGGGGGCCGCATACAATGAGCAGTTCTTC
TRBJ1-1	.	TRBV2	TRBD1	CASSYTGGNTEAFF	TGTGCCAGCAGCTATACAGGGGGGAACACTGAAGCTTTCTTT
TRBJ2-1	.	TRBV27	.	CASSLGDFQYNEQFF	TGTGCCAGCAGCCTGGGGGACTTTCAATACAATGAGCAGTTCTTC